This entry describes one T cell receptor beta chain. The target antigen is unknown. Stem cell-like memory, regulatory, central memory and naive CD4+ cells were sorted via CD45RO/CCR7/CD25/CD127/CD95/CD27. TCRB transcripts that were expressed got sequenced, as all of the isolated RNA had been reverse transcribed. Reads from naive, central memory and regulatory T cell samples averaged roughly 3.3 million. Some clones are missing from TCRdb's copy, which holds only in-frame ones; the method was immunoSEQ multiplex PCR. The sample lists roughly 230,000 clones; approximately 11% were seen once. This record belongs to a study of beta chain features in type 1 diabetes. Study background: Examination spanned around 100,000,000 sorted cells from all samples.

Study-wide results and limits: Fewer junction insertions and more nucleotide deletions appeared in type 1 diabetes patients. Shortening that was moderate but significant affected the TCRB CDR3s of Type 1 diabetes patients in all four CD4+ subsets.

V lost 1 base to trimming and J lost 6 bases, with 19 bases between them. Germline CDR1 LGHNA, CDR2 YSLEER. CDR3 length: 17 amino acids. The chain links TRBV4-3 to TRBJ1-5; no definite D call. The clonotype was recovered from a man aged 25 to 40 with type 1 diabetes. Sample: naive CD4+ T cells from blood. DNA of the CDR3: TGCGCCAGCAGCCAAGGGATTCCGGGAGGAGTAGGTCAGCCCCAGCATTTT. This codes for CASSQGIPGGVGQPQHF.